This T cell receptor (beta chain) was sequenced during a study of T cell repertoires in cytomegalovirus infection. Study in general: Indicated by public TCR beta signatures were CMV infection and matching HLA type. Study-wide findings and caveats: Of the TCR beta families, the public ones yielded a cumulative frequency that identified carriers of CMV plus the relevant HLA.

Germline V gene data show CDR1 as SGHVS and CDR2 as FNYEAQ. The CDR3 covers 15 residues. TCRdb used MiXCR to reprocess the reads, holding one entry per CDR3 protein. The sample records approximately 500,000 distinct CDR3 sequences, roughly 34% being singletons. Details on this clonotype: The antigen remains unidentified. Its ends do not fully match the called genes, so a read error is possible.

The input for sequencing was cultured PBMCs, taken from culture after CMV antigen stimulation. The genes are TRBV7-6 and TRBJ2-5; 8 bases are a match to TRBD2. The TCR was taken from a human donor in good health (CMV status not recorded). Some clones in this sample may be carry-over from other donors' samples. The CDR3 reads CASSLETSVQETQYF. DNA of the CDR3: TGTGCTAGCAGCTTAGAGACTAGCGTGCAAGAGACCCAGTACTTC.